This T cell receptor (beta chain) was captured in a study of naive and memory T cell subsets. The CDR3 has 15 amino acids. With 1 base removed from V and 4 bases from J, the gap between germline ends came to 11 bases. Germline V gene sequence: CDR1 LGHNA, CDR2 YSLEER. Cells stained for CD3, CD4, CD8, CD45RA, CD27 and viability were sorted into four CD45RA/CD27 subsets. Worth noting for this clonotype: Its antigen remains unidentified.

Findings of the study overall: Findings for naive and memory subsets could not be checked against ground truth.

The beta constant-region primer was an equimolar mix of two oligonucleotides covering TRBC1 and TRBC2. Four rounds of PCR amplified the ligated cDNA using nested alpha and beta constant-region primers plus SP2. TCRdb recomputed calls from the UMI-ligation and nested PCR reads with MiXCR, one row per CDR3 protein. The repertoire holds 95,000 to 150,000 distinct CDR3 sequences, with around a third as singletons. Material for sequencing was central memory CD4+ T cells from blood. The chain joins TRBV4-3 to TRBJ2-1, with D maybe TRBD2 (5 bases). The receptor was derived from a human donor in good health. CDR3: CASSQGTGGYNEQFF. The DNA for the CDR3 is TGCGCCAGCAGCCAAGGGACTGGAGGATACAATGAGCAGTTCTTC.